This entry lists 27 T cell receptor beta chains sequenced from one sample in a study of breast tumors, draining lymph nodes, adjacent tissues. TCRdb re-called the multiplex PCR reads through MiXCR, storing one row per CDR3 protein. The sample lists about 21,000 distinct CDR3 sequences; 41% were seen once. The specimen was breast tumor tissue. The receptors derive from a female donor with breast cancer. Some clones in this sample may be carry-over from other donors' samples.

The V call is TRBV2, the J call TRBJ2-1; D might be TRBD2 (5 bases). The CDR3 is 13 amino acids. Trimming cost V 6 bases and J 3 bases, with 9 bases left between them. The germline V gene encodes CDR1 SNHLY and CDR2 FYNNEI. The chain's CDR3 is CASSSGIYNEQFF. The CDR3, as DNA: TGTGCCAGCAGCTCCGGGATCTACAATGAGCAGTTCTTC.

Remarks on this clonotype: A much larger clonotype is one base distant, so this may be a read error. V and J are TRBV7-2 and TRBJ2-7; 9 bases fit TRBD2. The CDR3 spans 19 residues. The V segment lost 2 bases and the J segment 5 bases; nucleotides outside the gene matches: 19. CDR1 is SGHTA and CDR2 is FQGNSA in the germline V gene. CDR3 nucleotide sequence: TGTGCCAGCAGCTTAAGTGGTTGGCGGGAGGGCAGCTTTCTCCACGAGCAGTACTTC. It translates to CASSLSGWREGSFLHEQYF.

Details on this clonotype: This may arise from a read error, as a much more abundant clone is one base away. In DNA form, the CDR3 reads TGCAGTGCTAGAGACCCCAACGATAACACTCAGCCCCAGCATTTT. Translating gives CSARDPNDNTQPQHF. This chain joins TRBV20-1 and TRBJ1-5; D unresolved. Per the germline V gene, CDR1 is DFQATT and CDR2 is SNEGSKA (reference sequence). Trimming cost V 0 bases and J 6 bases, with 15 bases left between them. The CDR3 runs to 15 residues.

This clonotype turned up a few times. The rearrangement joins TRBV7-2 to TRBJ2-1, with 12 bases fitting TRBD2. The CDR3 extends over 15 amino acids. Germline CDR1 and CDR2: SGHTA and FQGNSA. Trimming removed 1 base from V and 8 bases from J; junction bases left unmatched: 3. CDR3 sequence (DNA): TGTGCCAGCAGCTTAGTACTAGCGGGAGGCCATGAGCAGTTCTTC. Protein: CASSLVLAGGHEQFF.

The CDR3 here is CSAGRQQGYTF. As DNA, the CDR3 is TGCAGTGCGGGACGGCAACAGGGCTACACCTTC. The chain links TRBV20-1 to TRBJ1-2; tentatively, D is TRBD1 (5 bases). Between the trimmed V and J ends, which lost 6 bases and 8 bases, there was a span of 13 bases. Germline V CDR1 and CDR2: DFQATT, SNEGSKA (reference sequence). The CDR3 consists of 11 residues.

There are a few counts of this clonotype. V gene TRBV6-2 or TRBV6-3 combines with J gene TRBJ2-3; no reliable D call. Germline CDR1 MNHEY, CDR2 SVGEGT. CDR3 length equals 11 residues. V lost 8 bases, J lost 1 base, and 4 bases lay in between. The CDR3 is CASGRTDTQYF. In nucleotides, the CDR3 is TGTGCCAGCGGACGCACAGATACGCAGTATTTT.

The chain recombines TRBV7-9 with TRBJ1-4; no firm D call. Trimming removed 8 bases from V and 0 bases from J, with 10 bases in between. Germline CDR1 is SEHNR and CDR2 is FQNEAQ (reference sequence). The CDR3 totals 14 residues. The CDR3 DNA reads TGTGCCAGCTTAGGGTCTGCAACTAATGAAAAACTGTTTTTT. Its protein is CASLGSATNEKLFF.

This clonotype has ten or more counts. The V call is TRBV7-9, the J call TRBJ2-2, with a tentative D call TRBD1 (5 bases). The CDR3 totals 14 residues. CDR1 SEHNR and CDR2 FQNEAQ come from the germline V gene (reference sequence). V was cut by 4 bases and J by 7 bases, with 13 bases left in between. Here the CDR3 DNA reads TGTGCCAGCAGCTCCTCGATGACAGTCGGGGAGCTGTTTTTT. Protein: CASSSSMTVGELFF.

This chain links TRBV9 with TRBJ2-5, with a weak D call TRBD2 (6 bases). The germline V and J ends were trimmed by 0 bases and 5 bases, with 11 bases remaining between them. The CDR3 length is 14 residues. Germline V CDR1 and CDR2: SGDLS, YYNGEE. The CDR3 nucleotides read TGTGCCAGCAGCGTAGGAGGAGGGACGGAGACCCAGTACTTC. Residues: CASSVGGGTETQYF. Supplemented by reference TRBV9 and TRBJ2-5, the full variable domain reads DSGVTQTPKHLITATGQRVTLRCSPRSGDLSVYWYQQSLDQGLQFLIQYYNGEERAKGNILERFSAQQFPDLHSELNLSSLELGDSALYFCASSVGGGTETQYFGPGTRLLVL.

The chain has TRBV12-3 or TRBV12-4 and TRBJ1-4; possibly TRBD1 for D (6 bases). This CDR3 has 14 amino acids. V dropped 6 bases and J dropped 4 bases, with 12 bases sitting between them. CDR3 in DNA: TGTGCCAGCAGCCAAGGACAGTATAATGAAAAACTGTTTTTT. Translating it yields CASSQGQYNEKLFF.

This clonotype has a count of ten or more. The rearrangement links TRBV20-1 to TRBJ2-7, with D uncertain. The germline V and J ends were trimmed by 0 bases and 10 bases, with 16 bases remaining between them. The germline CDR1 and CDR2 sequences are DFQATT and SNEGSKA (reference sequence). There are 13 residues in the CDR3. The CDR3 loop reads CSAREPPNERQYF. In DNA form, the CDR3 reads TGCAGTGCTAGAGAGCCCCCCAACGAGCGCCAGTACTTC.

This chain connects TRBV10-3 to TRBJ2-3; 7 bases fit TRBD2. The CDR3 is 13 amino acids. Trimming removed 6 bases from V and 1 base from J; junction bases left unmatched: 1. The germline V gene has CDR1 ENHRY and CDR2 SYGVKD. The CDR3 is CAIRGRGTDTQYF. The CDR3 bases are TGTGCCATCAGAGGGAGGGGCACAGATACGCAGTATTTT.

This clonotype was picked up one time. This chain links TRBV5-1 with TRBJ2-3, with 11 nucleotides matching TRBD2. CDR3 length equals 20 residues. The germline V gene encodes CDR1 SGHRS and CDR2 YFSETQ. The ends lost 0 bases at V and 4 bases at J; junction bases unmatched: 16. CDR3 nucleotide sequence: TGCGCCAGCAGCTTGGACGTGAAGGTAGCGGGAGGGTTAGCGGCAGATACGCAGTATTTT. Translation: CASSLDVKVAGGLAADTQYF. The full variable domain, completed using reference TRBV5-1 and TRBJ2-3, is KAGVTQTPRYLIKTRGQQVTLSCSPISGHRSVSWYQQTPGQGLQFLFEYFSETQRNKGNFPGRFSGRQFSNSRSEMNVSTLELGDSALYLCASSLDVKVAGGLAADTQYFGPGTRLTVL.

The chain carries TRBV20-1 and TRBJ2-7; D possibly corresponds to TRBD1 (6 bases). Germline V CDR1 and CDR2: DFQATT, SNEGSKA (reference sequence). This CDR3 comprises 13 residues. The V end lost 4 bases, the J end lost 9 bases, and 19 bases lay between the germline ends. The CDR3 region is CSAKHRADHAQYF. In DNA, the CDR3 is TGCAGTGCTAAACACAGGGCGGACCACGCGCAGTACTTC.

This clonotype was recorded a few times. Here the CDR3 DNA reads TGCGCCAGCAGCCATCCTGGACTAGCGGGAGGGCCGGACTACAATGAGCAGTTCTTC. It yields the protein CASSHPGLAGGPDYNEQFF. The rearrangement joins TRBV4-1 to TRBJ2-1, with 15 bases matching TRBD2. Trimming took 3 bases from V and 3 from J; bases not matched to a gene: 9. Germline V gives CDR1 MGHRA, CDR2 YSYEKL. The CDR3 is made up of 19 amino acids.

There are many counts of this clonotype. The chain uses TRBV9 and TRBJ2-7; the match to TRBD2 covers 10 bases. The J segment lost 1 base and the V segment lost 6 bases, leaving 10 bases of the junction unmatched. This CDR3 is built from 16 residues. Germline V gene sequence: CDR1 SGDLS, CDR2 YYNGEE. In nucleotides, the CDR3 is TGTGCCAGCATAATCCCAGCGGGGGGGCAGTCCTACGAGCAGTACTTC. This translates into CASIIPAGGQSYEQYF.

The chain links TRBV5-5 to TRBJ2-3; the D gene is possibly TRBD2 (6 bases). The V end lost 4 bases, the J end lost 2 bases, and 11 bases lay between the germline ends. CDR3 length: 14 amino acids. Germline CDR1 is SGHKS and CDR2 is YYEKEE (reference sequence). Here the CDR3 DNA reads TGTGCCAGCAGCCCACGGGAGAACACAGATACGCAGTATTTT. This codes for CASSPRENTDTQYF.

This clonotype occurred many times. Mismatch with germline at one junction end may stem from a read error. The chain uses TRBV5-1 and TRBJ2-5; 10 positions agree with TRBD1. Germline assignment: CDR1 SGHRS and CDR2 YFSETQ. The CDR3 is 14 amino acids. CDR3 residues: CASSGTGDEDTQYF. In DNA form, the CDR3 reads TGCGCCAGCAGCGGGACAGGGGATGAAGACACCCAGTACTTC. Full variable domain (outside the CDR3, taken from reference TRBV5-1 and TRBJ2-5): KAGVTQTPRYLIKTRGQQVTLSCSPISGHRSVSWYQQTPGQGLQFLFEYFSETQRNKGNFPGRFSGRQFSNSRSEMNVSTLELGDSALYLCASSGTGDEDTQYFGPGTRLLVL.

The gene calls are TRBV7-2 and TRBJ2-5; 10 bases agree with TRBD2. This CDR3 spans 15 amino acids. The V segment lost 2 bases and the J segment 3 bases; nucleotides outside the gene matches: 3. Per the germline V gene, CDR1 is SGHTA and CDR2 is FQGNSA. Here the CDR3 reads CASSLLAGEEETQYF. In nucleotides, the CDR3 is TGTGCCAGCAGCTTACTAGCGGGGGAGGAAGAGACCCAGTACTTC.

This clonotype is medium-sized by share. The rearrangement uses TRBV11-3 and TRBJ2-5; perhaps D is TRBD1 or TRBD2 (6 bases each). The germline V gene has CDR1 SGHNT and CDR2 YENEEA. Trimming removed 2 bases from V and 3 bases from J, with 7 bases in between. This CDR3 has 13 residues. As DNA, the CDR3 is TGTGCCAGCAGCTTAAGGGGGGAAGAGACCCAGTACTTC. This encodes CASSLRGEETQYF.

This clonotype has a count of ten or more. This sequence joins TRBV3-1 and TRBJ2-5, with TRBD2 matching over 10 bases. The CDR3 contains 14 residues. CDR1 LGHDT and CDR2 YNNKEL come from the germline V gene (reference sequence). With 3 bases clipped from V and 3 bases from J, the junction kept 1 base outside the gene matches. The DNA for the CDR3 is TGTGCCAGCAGCCACCTAGCGGGGGAAGAGACCCAGTACTTC. It encodes CASSHLAGEETQYF.

The J gene is TRBJ1-2, the V gene TRBV18; 9 nucleotides align to TRBD1. The CDR3 spans 14 residues. Germline CDR1 reads KGHSH; CDR2 reads LQKENI. V was clipped by 4 bases and J by 8 bases; unmatched bases: 8. The CDR3 region is CASSLGTGLQGYTF. The CDR3 nucleotides are TGTGCCAGCTCACTGGGGACAGGGCTGCAGGGCTACACCTTC.

The rearrangement joins TRBV12-3 or TRBV12-4 to TRBJ2-1; D is unresolved. The germline V and J ends were trimmed by 6 bases and 7 bases, with 10 bases remaining between them. This CDR3 is 12 amino acids long. Written as DNA, the CDR3 is TGTGCCAGCAGCCTCGGTCCGAATGAGCAGTTCTTC. Encoded protein: CASSLGPNEQFF.

The rearrangement links TRBV6-6 to TRBJ2-2; weak D call: TRBD1 (7 bases). The CDR3 covers 12 residues. From germline, CDR1 is MNHNY and CDR2 SVGAGI (reference sequence). V lost 6 bases, J lost 7 bases, and 9 bases lay in between. The CDR3 protein is CASSQGGGELFF. In nucleotides, the CDR3 is TGTGCCAGCAGCCAGGGGGGCGGGGAGCTGTTTTTT.

The table lists this clonotype with a few counts. The chain carries TRBV2 and TRBJ1-6; 8 bases align to TRBD1. The V and J ends lost 2 bases and 6 bases, in that order; junction bases with no gene match: 3. Germline lookup yields CDR1 SNHLY and CDR2 FYNNEI. The CDR3 has 15 residues. CDR3 sequence: CASSERQGINSPLHF. The CDR3 bases are TGTGCCAGCAGTGAAAGACAGGGGATTAATTCACCCCTCCACTTT. Looking up the rest from reference TRBV2 and TRBJ1-6 gives the full variable domain: EPEVTQTPSHQVTQMGQEVILRCVPISNHLYFYWYRQILGQKVEFLVSFYNNEISEKSEIFDDQFSVERPDGSNFTLKIRSTKLEDSAMYFCASSERQGINSPLHFGNGTRLTVT.

This clonotype was detected ten times or more. CDR3 sequence: CASSLSVGASYNEQFF. For the CDR3, the DNA is TGTGCCAGCAGCTTATCGGTAGGGGCTTCCTACAATGAGCAGTTCTTC. The J gene is TRBJ2-1, the V gene TRBV11-2; tentatively, D is TRBD1 (5 bases). The CDR3 is made up of 16 amino acids. Germline lookup yields CDR1 SGHAT and CDR2 FQNNGV. V was shortened by 2 bases and J by 1 base, with 12 bases between the two germline ends.

V and J are TRBV5-4 and TRBJ2-1; D is uncertain. The CDR3 consists of 13 residues. CDR1 SGHNT and CDR2 YYREEE come from the germline V gene (reference sequence). The V gene lost 1 base and the J gene lost 4 bases, with 6 bases spanning the gap. CDR3 amino acids: CASSLTDYNEQFF. CDR3 bases: TGTGCCAGCAGCTTGACAGATTACAATGAGCAGTTCTTC.